The T cell receptor beta chain under discussion was sequenced for a study of B cell selection in AIRE deficiency. About this clone: Its antigen is undetermined.

CD4+CD127+ cells were sorted as the conventional CD4 T cells. Study findings and constraints: Healthy donors alone shared roughly 32% of thousands of Treg sequences; patients alone 8.5% to 10%. Patient Tconv cells held roughly a third of Treg sequences shared by healthy donors. In TCRBV usage, CDR3 length and diversity, patient Tconv and Treg cells matched healthy donors.

Original analysis: Conventional T cell pools: about 100,000 distinct patient, 130,000 to 150,000 donor TCRbeta sequences. Sequencing was performed with immunoSEQ multiplex PCR; in TCRdb, only in-frame clones are kept and a portion is missing. That table gives V, J and clone size, and the DNA gave D and trimming. Of roughly 25,000 clones in the sample, around 97% were seen once. The sample was conventional CD4+ T cells sorted from PBMCs. The receptor comes from a human donor with AIRE deficiency.

CDR3 sequence reads: CASKPRVEGNQPQHF. CDR3 bases: TGTGCCAGTAAACCCCGGGTGGAGGGGAATCAGCCCCAGCATTTT. The V call is TRBV19, the J call TRBJ1-5, with TRBD1 as a possible D gene (5 bases). Germline V gene lookup returns CDR1 LNHDA and CDR2 SQIVND (reference sequence). V was shortened by 7 bases and J by 4 bases, with 17 bases between the two germline ends. The CDR3 is made up of 15 amino acids.